The 9 T cell receptor beta chains below come from one sample, sequenced in a study of molecular identifiers for immune sequencing clone quantification (dated by TCRdb to about 2018). Library creation used PCR. The sequencing machine was an Illumina HiSeq 4000. Starting from the raw public reads, TCRdb applied fastp trimming at Q25, assembled clones with MiXCR and retained in-frame beta chains. Duplicate CDR3 protein sequences are folded into a single record with the most common DNA and genes. This sample gives 35,000 to 40,000 distinct CDR3 sequences in total; roughly 19% of them show up just once. Clones ranked in the top ten supply about 1.1% of the sample. The sequencing input was naive CD8+ T cells from blood, with Jurkat cell RNA spiked in. The cell subset or site label, as the study defines it: FACS-sorted CD8+CD4-CCR7+CD45RA+ naive T cells. The receptors shown here come from a human donor in good health. Some libraries in this study had Jurkat cell RNA spiked in.

In its sample, this clonotype was seen many times. This chain joins TRBV7-9 and TRBJ2-2; tentatively, D is TRBD1 or TRBD2 (5 bases each). This CDR3 region has 16 residues. Germline CDR1 is SEHNR and CDR2 is FQNEAQ (reference sequence). V shed 2 bases and J shed 4 bases, with 14 bases lying between them. The chain's CDR3 is CASSLKDGARTGELFF. For the CDR3, the DNA is TGTGCCAGCAGCTTAAAGGACGGGGCGCGCACCGGGGAGCTGTTTTTT.

This clonotype has at least ten counts. At one end, the junction sequence differs from germline, possibly due to a read error. This chain uses TRBV30 with TRBJ2-7; 9 nucleotides align to TRBD1. The CDR3 runs to 12 residues. Germline V gene lookup returns CDR1 GTSNPN and CDR2 SVGIG (reference sequence). The CDR3 sequence: CAWRSPRGQGIF. Written as DNA, the CDR3 is TGTGCCTGGAGATCCCCTCGAGGACAGGGGATCTTC.

The chain's CDR3 is CASGHDRGGNQPQHF. The CDR3 bases are TGTGCCAGTGGTCACGACAGGGGCGGCAATCAGCCCCAGCATTTT. This rearrangement joins TRBV6-1 to TRBJ1-5; 8 nucleotides agree with TRBD1. Germline assignment: CDR1 MNHNS and CDR2 SASEGT. CDR3 length equals 15 residues. V was clipped by 9 bases and J by 2 bases; unmatched bases: 9.

With respect to this clonotype: This CDR3 fails to terminate in the conserved phenylalanine or tryptophan, so it likely reflects a read error. This chain uses TRBV20-1 with TRBJ2-1; perhaps D is TRBD1 or TRBD2 (5 bases each). V lost 6 bases and J lost 10, with 10 bases in between. The CDR3 runs 10 residues. Germline CDR1 DFQATT, CDR2 SNEGSKA (reference sequence). The CDR3 DNA sequence: TGCAGTGCCACCGAGGGGGAGCAGTTCCTC. It translates to CSATEGEQFL.

The V and J genes are TRBV19 and TRBJ2-6, with D possibly TRBD1 on 6 matching bases. CDR3 length: 16 amino acids. Trimming pared 0 bases from V and 2 bases from J, leaving 8 bases between. Germline CDR1 and CDR2: LNHDA and SQIVND (reference sequence). The CDR3 reads CASSIDGGTGANVLTF. CDR3 bases: TGTGCCAGTAGTATAGATGGGGGCACTGGGGCCAACGTCCTGACTTTC.

This clonotype has a count of ten or more. V usage is TRBV4-3 and J usage is TRBJ1-6; possible D gene TRBD1, 5 bases. This CDR3 is 17 amino acids long. The germline gives CDR1 LGHNA, CDR2 YSLEER. With 2 bases removed from V and 7 bases from J, the gap between germline ends came to 18 bases. The CDR3 reads CASSQNQGHSPNSPLHF. In nucleotides, the CDR3 is TGCGCCAGCAGCCAAAACCAGGGCCACTCACCAAATTCACCCCTCCACTTT.

This clonotype was seen ten or more times. J is TRBJ2-3 and V is TRBV9; TRBD2 is a possible D gene (6 bases). This CDR3 region has 15 residues. V was pared by 3 bases and J by 1 base, with 12 bases between. The germline V gene has CDR1 SGDLS and CDR2 YYNGEE. The DNA of the CDR3 is TGTGCCAGCAGCGGAGACGGGGGTGGCACAGATACGCAGTATTTT. Translating gives CASSGDGGGTDTQYF.

This clonotype was detected a few times. The rearrangement links TRBV29-1 to TRBJ1-4; 7 bases align to TRBD1. The V segment lost 0 bases and the J segment 5 bases; nucleotides outside the gene matches: 15. This CDR3 is built from 18 residues. Germline CDR1 and CDR2: SQVTM and ANQGSEA. The DNA of the CDR3 is TGCAGCGTTGAAGAAGCCCCGACAGGGAAGGGGTGGAATGAAAAACTGTTTTTT. Amino acids: CSVEEAPTGKGWNEKLFF.

CDR3: CASSLALGTTDTQYF. CDR3 coding DNA: TGTGCCAGCAGCTTAGCCCTTGGAACCACAGATACGCAGTATTTT. This chain uses TRBV7-9 with TRBJ2-3; D unresolved. Germline V gene data show CDR1 as SEHNR and CDR2 as FQNEAQ (reference sequence). V lost 0 bases and J 2 bases, leaving 9 bases between the germline ends. CDR3 length equals 15 residues.